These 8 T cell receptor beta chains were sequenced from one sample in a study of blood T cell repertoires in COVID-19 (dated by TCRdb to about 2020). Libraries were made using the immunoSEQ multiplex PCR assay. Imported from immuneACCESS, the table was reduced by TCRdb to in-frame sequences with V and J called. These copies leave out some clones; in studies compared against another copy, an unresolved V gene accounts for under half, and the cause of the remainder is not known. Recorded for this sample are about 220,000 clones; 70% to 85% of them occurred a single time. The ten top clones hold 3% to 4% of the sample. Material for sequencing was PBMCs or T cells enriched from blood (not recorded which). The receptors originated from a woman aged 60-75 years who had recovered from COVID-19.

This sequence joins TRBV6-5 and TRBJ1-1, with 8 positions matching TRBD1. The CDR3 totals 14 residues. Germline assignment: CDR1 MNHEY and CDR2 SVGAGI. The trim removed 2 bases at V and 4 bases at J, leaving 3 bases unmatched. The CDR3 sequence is CASSYGQGTTEAFF. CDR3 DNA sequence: TGTGCCAGCAGTTACGGACAGGGAACCACTGAAGCTTTCTTT.

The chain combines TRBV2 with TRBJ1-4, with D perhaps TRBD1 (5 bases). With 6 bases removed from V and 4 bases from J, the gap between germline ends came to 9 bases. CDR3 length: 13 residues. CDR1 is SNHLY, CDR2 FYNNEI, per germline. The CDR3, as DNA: TGTGCCAGCAGGGTCAGGGTTAATGAAAAACTGTTTTTT. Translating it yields CASRVRVNEKLFF.

CDR3 amino acids: CASRRQGTGSGNTIYF. CDR3 DNA: TGTGCCAGCAGGAGACAGGGGACGGGTAGTGGAAACACCATATATTTT. V and J are TRBV28 and TRBJ1-3, with 8 bases that match TRBD1. The CDR3 totals 16 residues. With V trimmed by 6 bases and J by 3 bases, 10 bases remained unmatched. Germline V gives CDR1 MDHEN, CDR2 SYDVKM.

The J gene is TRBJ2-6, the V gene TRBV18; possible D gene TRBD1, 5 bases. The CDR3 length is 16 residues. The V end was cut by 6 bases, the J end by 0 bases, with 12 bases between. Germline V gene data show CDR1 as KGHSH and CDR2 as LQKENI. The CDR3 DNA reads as TGTGCCAGCTCGCCCTTAAGGGGCTCTGGGGCCAACGTCCTGACTTTC. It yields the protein CASSPLRGSGANVLTF.

The CDR3 nucleotides are TGCGCCAGCAGTGATAGGACAGGGACGCAGCCCCAGCATTTT. This codes for CASSDRTGTQPQHF. J is TRBJ1-5 and V is TRBV10-2, with 8 bases lining up with TRBD1. The CDR3 runs to 14 residues. V shed 3 bases, J shed 7 bases, and the junction held 5 bases outside the gene matches. From germline, CDR1 is WSHSY and CDR2 SAAADI.

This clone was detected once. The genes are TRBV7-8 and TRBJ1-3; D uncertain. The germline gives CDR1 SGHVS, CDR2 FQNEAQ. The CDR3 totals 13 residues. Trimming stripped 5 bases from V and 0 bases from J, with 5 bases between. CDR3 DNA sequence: TGTGCCAGCAGCGGCATCTCTGGAAACACCATATATTTT. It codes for CASSGISGNTIYF.

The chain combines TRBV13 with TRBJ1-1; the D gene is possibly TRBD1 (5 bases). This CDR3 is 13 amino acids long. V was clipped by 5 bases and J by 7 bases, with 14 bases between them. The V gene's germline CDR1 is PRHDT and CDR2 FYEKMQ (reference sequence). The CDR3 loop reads CASSTREGGEAFF. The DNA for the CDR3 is TGTGCCAGCAGCACCAGGGAGGGTGGTGAAGCTTTCTTT.

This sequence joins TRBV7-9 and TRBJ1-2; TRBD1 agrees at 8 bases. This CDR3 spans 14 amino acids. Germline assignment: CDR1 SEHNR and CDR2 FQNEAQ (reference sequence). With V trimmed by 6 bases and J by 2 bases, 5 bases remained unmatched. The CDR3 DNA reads TGTGCCAGCAGGCCAGGACAGGGCAACTATGGCTACACCTTC. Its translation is CASRPGQGNYGYTF.